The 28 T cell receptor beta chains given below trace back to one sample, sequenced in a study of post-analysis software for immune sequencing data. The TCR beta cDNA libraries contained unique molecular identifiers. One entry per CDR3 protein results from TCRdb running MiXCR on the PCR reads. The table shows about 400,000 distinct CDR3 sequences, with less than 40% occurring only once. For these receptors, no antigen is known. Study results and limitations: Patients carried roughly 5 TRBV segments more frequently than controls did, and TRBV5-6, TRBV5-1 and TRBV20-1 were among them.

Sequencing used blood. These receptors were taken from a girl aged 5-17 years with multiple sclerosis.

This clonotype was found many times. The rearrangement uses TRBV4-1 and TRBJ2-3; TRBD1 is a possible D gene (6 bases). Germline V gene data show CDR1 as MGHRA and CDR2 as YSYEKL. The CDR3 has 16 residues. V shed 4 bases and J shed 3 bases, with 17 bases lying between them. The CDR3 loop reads CASSLEPPGQTDTQYF. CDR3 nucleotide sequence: TGCGCCAGCAGCCTGGAACCCCCGGGACAAACAGATACGCAGTATTTT.

CDR3 amino acids: CASSSTLTSPPTDTQYF. CDR3 sequence (DNA): TGTGCCAGTAGTTCAACTTTGACTAGCCCACCCACAGATACGCAGTATTTT. V is TRBV19 and J is TRBJ2-3; TRBD2 matches at 7 bases. Germline assignment: CDR1 LNHDA and CDR2 SQIVND (reference sequence). V shed 5 bases, J shed 2 bases, and the junction held 13 bases outside the gene matches. This CDR3 region has 17 residues.

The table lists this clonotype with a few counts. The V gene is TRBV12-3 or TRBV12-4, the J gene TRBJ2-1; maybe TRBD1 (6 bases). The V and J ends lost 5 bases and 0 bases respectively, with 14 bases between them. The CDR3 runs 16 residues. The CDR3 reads CASSLQGTNSYNEQFF. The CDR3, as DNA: TGTGCCAGCAGTCTTCAGGGGACCAACTCCTACAATGAGCAGTTCTTC.

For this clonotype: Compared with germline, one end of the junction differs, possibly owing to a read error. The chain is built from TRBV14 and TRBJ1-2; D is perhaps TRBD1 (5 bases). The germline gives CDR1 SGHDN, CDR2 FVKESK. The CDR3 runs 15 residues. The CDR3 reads CAGSQVGDSFYGYTF. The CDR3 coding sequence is TGTGCCGGCAGCCAAGTCGGCGACAGTTTCTATGGCTACACCTTC.

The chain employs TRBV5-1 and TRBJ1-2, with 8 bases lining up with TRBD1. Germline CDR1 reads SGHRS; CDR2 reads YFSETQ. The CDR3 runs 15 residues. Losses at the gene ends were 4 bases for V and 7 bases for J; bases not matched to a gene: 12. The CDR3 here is CASSVTDRVISGYTF. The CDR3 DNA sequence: TGCGCCAGCAGCGTGACGGACAGGGTTATATCTGGCTACACCTTC.

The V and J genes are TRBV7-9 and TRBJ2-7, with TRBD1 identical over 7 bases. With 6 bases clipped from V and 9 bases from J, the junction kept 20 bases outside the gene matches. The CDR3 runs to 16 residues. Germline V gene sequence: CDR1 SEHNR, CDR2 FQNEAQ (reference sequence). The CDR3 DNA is TGTGCCAGCAGTTCTCCGCGCGAAGGGACAGAGCTCGGGCAGTACTTC. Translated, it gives CASSSPREGTELGQYF.

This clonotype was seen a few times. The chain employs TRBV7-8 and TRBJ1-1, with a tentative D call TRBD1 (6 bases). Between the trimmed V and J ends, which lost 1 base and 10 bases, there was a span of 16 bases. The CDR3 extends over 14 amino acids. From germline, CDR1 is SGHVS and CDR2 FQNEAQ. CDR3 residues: CASSLDPGAWVAFF. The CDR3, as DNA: TGTGCCAGCAGCTTAGATCCGGGGGCCTGGGTAGCTTTCTTT. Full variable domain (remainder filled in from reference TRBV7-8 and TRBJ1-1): GAGVSQSPRYKVAKRGQDVALRCDPISGHVSLFWYQQALGQGPEFLTYFQNEAQLDKSGLPSDRFFAERPEGSVSTLKIQRTQQEDSAVYLCASSLDPGAWVAFFGQGTRLTVV.

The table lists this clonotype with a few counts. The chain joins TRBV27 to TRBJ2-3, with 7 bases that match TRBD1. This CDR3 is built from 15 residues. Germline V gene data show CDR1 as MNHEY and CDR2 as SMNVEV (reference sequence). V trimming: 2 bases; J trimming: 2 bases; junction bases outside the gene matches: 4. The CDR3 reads CASSLRGQNTDTQYF. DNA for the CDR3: TGTGCCAGCAGTTTAAGGGGACAGAACACAGATACGCAGTATTTT.

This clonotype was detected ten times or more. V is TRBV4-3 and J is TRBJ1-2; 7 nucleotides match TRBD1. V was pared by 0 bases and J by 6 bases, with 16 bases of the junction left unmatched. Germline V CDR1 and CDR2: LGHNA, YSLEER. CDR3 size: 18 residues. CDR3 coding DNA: TGCGCCAGCAGCCAAGAGTTTGCGGTGAGGACAGGAGGGAATGGCTACACCTTC. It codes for CASSQEFAVRTGGNGYTF.

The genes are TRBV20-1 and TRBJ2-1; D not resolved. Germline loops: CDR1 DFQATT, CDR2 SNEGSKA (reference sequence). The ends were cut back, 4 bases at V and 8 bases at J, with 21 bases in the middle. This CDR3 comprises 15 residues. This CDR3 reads CSANEFGPGGHEQFF. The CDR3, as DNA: TGCAGTGCTAATGAGTTCGGCCCCGGCGGCCATGAGCAGTTCTTC.

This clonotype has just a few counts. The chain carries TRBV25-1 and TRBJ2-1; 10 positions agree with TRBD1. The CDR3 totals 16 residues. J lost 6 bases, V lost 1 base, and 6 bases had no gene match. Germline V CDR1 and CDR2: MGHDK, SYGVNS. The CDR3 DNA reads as TGTGCCAGCAGTGAATTGGGGACAGGGGTGTTCAATGAGCAGTTCTTC. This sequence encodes CASSELGTGVFNEQFF. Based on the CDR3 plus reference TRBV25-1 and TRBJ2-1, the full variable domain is EADIYQTPRYLVIGTGKKITLECSQTMGHDKMYWYQQDPGMELHLIHYSYGVNSTEKGDLSSESTVSRIRTEHFPLTLESARPSHTSQYLCASSELGTGVFNEQFFGPGTRLTVL.

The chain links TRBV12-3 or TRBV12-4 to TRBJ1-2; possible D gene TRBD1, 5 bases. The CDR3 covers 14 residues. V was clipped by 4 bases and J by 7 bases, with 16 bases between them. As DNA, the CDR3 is TGTGCCAGCAGTTCCCTGACAGCTCGAGGTGGCTACACCTTC. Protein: CASSSLTARGGYTF.

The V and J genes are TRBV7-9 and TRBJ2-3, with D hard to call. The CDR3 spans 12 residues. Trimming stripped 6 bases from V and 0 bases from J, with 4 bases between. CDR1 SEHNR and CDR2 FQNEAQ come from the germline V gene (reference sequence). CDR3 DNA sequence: TGTGCCAGCAGATCCAGCACAGATACGCAGTATTTT. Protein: CASRSSTDTQYF.

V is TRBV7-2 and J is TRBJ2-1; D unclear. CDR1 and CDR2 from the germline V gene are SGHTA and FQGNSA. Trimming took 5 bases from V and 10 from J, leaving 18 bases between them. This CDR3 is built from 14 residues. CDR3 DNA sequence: TGTGCCAGCAGCCAGGCGGCTATAGCCGGGGAGCAGTTCTTC. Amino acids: CASSQAAIAGEQFF.

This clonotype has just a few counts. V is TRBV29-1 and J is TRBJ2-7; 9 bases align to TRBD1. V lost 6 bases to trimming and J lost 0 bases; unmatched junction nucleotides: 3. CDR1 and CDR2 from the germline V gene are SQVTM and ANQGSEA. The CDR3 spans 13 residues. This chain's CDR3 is CSVGTGNSYEQYF. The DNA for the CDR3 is TGCAGCGTCGGGACAGGGAACTCCTACGAGCAGTACTTC.

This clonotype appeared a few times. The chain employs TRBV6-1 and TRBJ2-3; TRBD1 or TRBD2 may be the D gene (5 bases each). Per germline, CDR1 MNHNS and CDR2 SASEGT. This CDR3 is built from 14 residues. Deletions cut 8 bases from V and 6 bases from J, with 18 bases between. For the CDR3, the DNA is TGTGCCAGCGGGCGGCAGGGACGTATGGATACGCAGTATTTT. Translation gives CASGRQGRMDTQYF.

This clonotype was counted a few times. CDR3 loop: CASSEFNEYTEAFF. The CDR3 region has the DNA TGTGCCAGCAGTGAATTTAACGAGTACACTGAAGCTTTCTTT. V is TRBV25-1 and J is TRBJ1-1; D is unclear. This CDR3 region has 14 residues. The V end was cut by 1 base, the J end by 3 bases, with 9 bases between. Germline CDR1 is MGHDK and CDR2 is SYGVNS.

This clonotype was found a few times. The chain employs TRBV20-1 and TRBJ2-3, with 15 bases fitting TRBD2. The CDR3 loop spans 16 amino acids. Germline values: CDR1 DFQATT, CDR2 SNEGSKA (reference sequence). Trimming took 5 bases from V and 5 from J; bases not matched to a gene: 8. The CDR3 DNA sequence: TGCAGTGCTCCCGGACTAGCGGGGGGGCCGGGAGATACGCAGTATTTT. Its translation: CSAPGLAGGPGDTQYF.

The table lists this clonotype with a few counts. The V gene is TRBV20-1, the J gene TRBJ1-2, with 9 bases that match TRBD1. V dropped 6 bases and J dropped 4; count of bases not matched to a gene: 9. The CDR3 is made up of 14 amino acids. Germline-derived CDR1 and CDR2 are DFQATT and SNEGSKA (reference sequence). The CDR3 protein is CSAPTGGGFYGYTF. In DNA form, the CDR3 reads TGCAGTGCACCAACAGGGGGCGGTTTCTATGGCTACACCTTC.

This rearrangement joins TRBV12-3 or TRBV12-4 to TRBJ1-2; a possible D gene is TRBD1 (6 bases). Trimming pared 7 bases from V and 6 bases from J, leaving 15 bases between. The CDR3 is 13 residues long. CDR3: CASTPGQRDGYTF. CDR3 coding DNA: TGTGCCAGCACTCCCGGACAGAGGGATGGCTACACCTTC.

CDR3: CASSISGSNEQFF. The CDR3 DNA reads as TGCGCCAGCAGCATCAGCGGATCTAATGAGCAGTTCTTC. The J gene is TRBJ2-1, the V gene TRBV5-1; tentatively, D is TRBD2 (5 bases). CDR3 size: 13 residues. V lost 4 bases to trimming and J lost 7 bases, with 12 bases between them. Germline-derived CDR1 and CDR2 are SGHRS and YFSETQ.

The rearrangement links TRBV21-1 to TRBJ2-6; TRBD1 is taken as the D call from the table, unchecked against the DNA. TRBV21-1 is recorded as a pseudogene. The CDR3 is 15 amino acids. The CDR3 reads CAGSKRDSGANVLTF. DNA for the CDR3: TGTGCCGGCAGCAAACGGGACTCTGGGGCCAACGTCCTGACTTTC.

The CDR3 DNA is TGCGCCAGCAGCTTGGACATTTCTTACAATGAGCAGTTCTTC. This translates into CASSLDISYNEQFF. The V and J genes are TRBV5-1 and TRBJ2-1; no clear D gene. CDR3 size: 14 residues. Germline-derived CDR1 and CDR2 are SGHRS and YFSETQ. V shed 0 bases and J shed 4 bases, with 8 bases lying between them.

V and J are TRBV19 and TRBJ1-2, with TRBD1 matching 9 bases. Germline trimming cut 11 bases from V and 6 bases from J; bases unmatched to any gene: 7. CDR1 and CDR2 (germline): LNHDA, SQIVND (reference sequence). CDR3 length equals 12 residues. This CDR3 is CAVQGAPDGYTF. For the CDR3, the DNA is TGTGCCGTACAGGGGGCGCCTGATGGCTACACCTTC.

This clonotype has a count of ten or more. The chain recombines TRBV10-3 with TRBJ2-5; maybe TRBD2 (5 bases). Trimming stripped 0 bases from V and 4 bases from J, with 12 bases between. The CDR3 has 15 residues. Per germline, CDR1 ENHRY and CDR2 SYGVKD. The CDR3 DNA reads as TGTGCCATCAGTGAGTCGAAGCGTGGAGGAGAGACCCAGTACTTC. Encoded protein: CAISESKRGGETQYF.

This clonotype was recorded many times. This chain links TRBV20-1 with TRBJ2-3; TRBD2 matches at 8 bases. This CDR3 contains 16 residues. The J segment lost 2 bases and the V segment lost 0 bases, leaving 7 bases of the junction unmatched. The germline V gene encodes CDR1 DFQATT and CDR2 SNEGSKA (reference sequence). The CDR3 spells CSAREVISGITDTQYF. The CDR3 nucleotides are TGCAGTGCTAGAGAGGTGATTAGCGGGATCACAGATACGCAGTATTTT.

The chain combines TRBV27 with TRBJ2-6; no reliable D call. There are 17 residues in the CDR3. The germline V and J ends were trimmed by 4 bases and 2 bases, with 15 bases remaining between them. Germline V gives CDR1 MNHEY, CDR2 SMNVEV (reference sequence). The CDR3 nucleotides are TGTGCCAGCAGTTCCATCCTTAGGGTCCCTGGGGCCAACGTCCTGACTTTC. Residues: CASSSILRVPGANVLTF.

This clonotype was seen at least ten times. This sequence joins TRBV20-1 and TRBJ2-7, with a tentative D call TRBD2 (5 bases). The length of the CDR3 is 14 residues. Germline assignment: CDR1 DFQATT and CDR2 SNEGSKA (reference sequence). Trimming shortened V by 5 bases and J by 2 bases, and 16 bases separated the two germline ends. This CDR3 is CSAPKLTNTYEQYF. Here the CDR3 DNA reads TGCAGTGCTCCCAAACTGACTAACACCTACGAGCAGTACTTC.